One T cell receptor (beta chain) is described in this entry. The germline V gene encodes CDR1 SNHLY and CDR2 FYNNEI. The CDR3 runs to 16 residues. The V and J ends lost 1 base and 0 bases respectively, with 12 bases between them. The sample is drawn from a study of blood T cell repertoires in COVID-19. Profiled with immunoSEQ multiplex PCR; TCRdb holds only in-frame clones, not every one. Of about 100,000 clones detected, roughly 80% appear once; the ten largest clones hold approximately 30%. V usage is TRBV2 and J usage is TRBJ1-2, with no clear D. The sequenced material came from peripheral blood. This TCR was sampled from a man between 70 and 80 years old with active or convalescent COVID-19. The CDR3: CASSEEVGRANYGYTF. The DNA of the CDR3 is TGTGCCAGCAGTGAAGAGGTCGGTCGGGCTAACTATGGCTACACCTTC.